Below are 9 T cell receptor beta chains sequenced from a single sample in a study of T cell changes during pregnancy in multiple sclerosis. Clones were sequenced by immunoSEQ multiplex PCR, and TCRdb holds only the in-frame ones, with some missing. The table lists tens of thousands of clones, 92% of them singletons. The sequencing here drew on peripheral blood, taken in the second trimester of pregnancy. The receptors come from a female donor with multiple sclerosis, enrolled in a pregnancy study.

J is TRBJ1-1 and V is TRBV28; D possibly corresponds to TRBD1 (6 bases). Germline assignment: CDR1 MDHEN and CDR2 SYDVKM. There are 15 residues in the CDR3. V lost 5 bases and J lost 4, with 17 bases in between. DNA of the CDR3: TGTGCCAGCAGTGCCCGGGTAAGCAGGGGCACTGAAGCTTTCTTT. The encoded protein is CASSARVSRGTEAFF. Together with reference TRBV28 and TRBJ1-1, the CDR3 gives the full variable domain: DVKVTQSSRYLVKRTGEKVFLECVQDMDHENMFWYRQDPGLGLRLIYFSYDVKMKEKGDIPEGYSVSREKKERFSLILESASTNQTSMYLCASSARVSRGTEAFFGQGTRLTVV.

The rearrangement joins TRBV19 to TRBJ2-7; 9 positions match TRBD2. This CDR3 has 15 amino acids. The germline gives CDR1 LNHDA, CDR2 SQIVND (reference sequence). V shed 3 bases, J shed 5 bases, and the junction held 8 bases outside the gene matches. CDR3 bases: TGTGCCAGTAGTATTATGTCTAGCGGGAACCACGAGCAGTACTTC. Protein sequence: CASSIMSSGNHEQYF.

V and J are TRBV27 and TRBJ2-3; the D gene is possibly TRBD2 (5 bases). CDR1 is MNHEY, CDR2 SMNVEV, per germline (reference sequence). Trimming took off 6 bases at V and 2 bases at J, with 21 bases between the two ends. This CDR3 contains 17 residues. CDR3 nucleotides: TGTGCCAGCAGAATACCCCACGCGGGCGTAGACACAGATACGCAGTATTTT. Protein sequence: CASRIPHAGVDTDTQYF.

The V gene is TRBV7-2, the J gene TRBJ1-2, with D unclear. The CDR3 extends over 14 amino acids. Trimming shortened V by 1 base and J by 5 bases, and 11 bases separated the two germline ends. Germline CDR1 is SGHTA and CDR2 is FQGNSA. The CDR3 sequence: CASSLDQQLYGYTF. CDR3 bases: TGTGCCAGCAGCTTAGATCAACAGCTTTATGGCTACACCTTC.

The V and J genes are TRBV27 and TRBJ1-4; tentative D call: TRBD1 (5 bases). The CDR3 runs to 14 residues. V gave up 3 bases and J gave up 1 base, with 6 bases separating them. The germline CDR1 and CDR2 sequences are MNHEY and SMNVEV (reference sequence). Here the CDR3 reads CASSFGGTNEKLFF. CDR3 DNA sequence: TGTGCCAGCAGTTTCGGGGGAACTAATGAAAAACTGTTTTTT.

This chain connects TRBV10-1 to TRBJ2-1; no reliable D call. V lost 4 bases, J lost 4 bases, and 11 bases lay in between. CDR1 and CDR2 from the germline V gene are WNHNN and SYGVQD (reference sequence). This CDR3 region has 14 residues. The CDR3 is CASSGPDWYNEQFF. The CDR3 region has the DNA TGCGCCAGCAGTGGCCCTGACTGGTACAATGAGCAGTTCTTC.

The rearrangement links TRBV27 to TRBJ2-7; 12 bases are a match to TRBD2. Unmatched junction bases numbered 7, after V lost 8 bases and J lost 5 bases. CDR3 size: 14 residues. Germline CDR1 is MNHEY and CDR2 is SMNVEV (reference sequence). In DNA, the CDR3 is TGTGCCAGCCGGCTAGCGGGAGGGGCCCACGAGCAGTACTTC. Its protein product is CASRLAGGAHEQYF.

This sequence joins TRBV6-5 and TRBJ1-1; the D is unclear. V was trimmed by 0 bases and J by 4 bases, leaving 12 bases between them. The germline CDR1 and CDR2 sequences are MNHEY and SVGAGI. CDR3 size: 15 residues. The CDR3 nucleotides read TGTGCCAGCAGTTACTCGAAGGAACAGCTCACTGAAGCTTTCTTT. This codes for CASSYSKEQLTEAFF.

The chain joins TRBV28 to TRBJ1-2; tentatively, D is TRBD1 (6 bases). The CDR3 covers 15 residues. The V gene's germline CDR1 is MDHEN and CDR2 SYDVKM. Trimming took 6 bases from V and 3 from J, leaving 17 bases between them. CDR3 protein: CASSPWTDSHYGYTF. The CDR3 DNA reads TGTGCCAGCAGCCCGTGGACAGATTCTCACTATGGCTACACCTTC.